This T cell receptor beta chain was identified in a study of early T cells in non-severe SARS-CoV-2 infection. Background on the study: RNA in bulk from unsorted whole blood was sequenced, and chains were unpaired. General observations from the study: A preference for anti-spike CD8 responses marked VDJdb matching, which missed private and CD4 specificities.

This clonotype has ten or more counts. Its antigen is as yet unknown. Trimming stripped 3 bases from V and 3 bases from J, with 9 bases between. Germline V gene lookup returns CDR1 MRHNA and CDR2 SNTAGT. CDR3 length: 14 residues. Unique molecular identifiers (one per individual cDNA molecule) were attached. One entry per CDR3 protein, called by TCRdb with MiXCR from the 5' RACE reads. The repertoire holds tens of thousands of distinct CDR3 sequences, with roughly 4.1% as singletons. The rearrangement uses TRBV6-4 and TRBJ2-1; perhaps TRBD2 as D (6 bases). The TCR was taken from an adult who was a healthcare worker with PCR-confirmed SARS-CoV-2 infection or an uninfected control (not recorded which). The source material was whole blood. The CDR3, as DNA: TGTGCCAGCAGTGAGCGACTAGACTACAATGAGCAGTTCTTC. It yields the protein CASSERLDYNEQFF.